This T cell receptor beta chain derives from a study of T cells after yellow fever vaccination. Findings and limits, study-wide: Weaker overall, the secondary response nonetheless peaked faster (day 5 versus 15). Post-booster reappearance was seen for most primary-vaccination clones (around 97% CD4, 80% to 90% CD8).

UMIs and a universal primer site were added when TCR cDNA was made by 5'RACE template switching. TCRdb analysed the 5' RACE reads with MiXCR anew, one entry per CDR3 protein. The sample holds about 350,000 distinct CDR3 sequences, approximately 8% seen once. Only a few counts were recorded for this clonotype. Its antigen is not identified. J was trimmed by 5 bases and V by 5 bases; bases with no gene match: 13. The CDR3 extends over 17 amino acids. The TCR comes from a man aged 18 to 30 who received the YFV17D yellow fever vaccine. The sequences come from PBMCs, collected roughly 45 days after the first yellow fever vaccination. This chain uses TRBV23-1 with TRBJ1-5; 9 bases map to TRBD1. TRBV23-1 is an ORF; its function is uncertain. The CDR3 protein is CASSSARTGDVYQPQHF. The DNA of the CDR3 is TGCGCCAGCAGTTCCGCAAGGACAGGGGATGTCTATCAGCCCCAGCATTTT.